These 13 T cell receptor beta chains were all obtained from the same sample, sequenced in a study of blood T cell repertoires in COVID-19. Clones were read by immunoSEQ multiplex PCR, and TCRdb kept only the in-frame ones, dropping some. The sample gives about 160,000 clones, 85% of which show up once; under 7% is in the top ten. Sequenced: peripheral blood. The origin of the receptors is a woman in her forties or fifties with COVID-19, enrolled during active disease.

The genes are TRBV9 and TRBJ1-3; D is possibly TRBD1 (5 bases). Between the trimmed V and J ends, which lost 6 bases and 0 bases, there was a span of 13 bases. Germline V CDR1 and CDR2: SGDLS, YYNGEE. This CDR3 region has 15 residues. The chain's CDR3 is CASNPRTNSGNTIYF. CDR3 DNA: TGTGCCAGCAACCCCAGGACAAACTCTGGAAACACCATATATTTT.

J is TRBJ2-2 and V is TRBV10-1, with D possibly being TRBD1 (7 bases). Germline lookup yields CDR1 WNHNN and CDR2 SYGVQD (reference sequence). The CDR3 contains 16 residues. V lost 3 bases and J 4 bases, leaving 15 bases between the germline ends. CDR3 region: CASSDAGTAGTGELFF. CDR3 nucleotides: TGCGCCAGCAGTGATGCCGGGACAGCGGGCACCGGGGAGCTGTTTTTT.

The genes are TRBV27 and TRBJ2-3; 8 positions match TRBD2. Losses at the gene ends were 4 bases for V and 6 bases for J; bases not matched to a gene: 6. This CDR3 spans 14 amino acids. CDR1 MNHEY and CDR2 SMNVEV come from the germline V gene (reference sequence). This CDR3 is CASSSLRGGDTQYF. The DNA of the CDR3 is TGTGCCAGCAGTTCTCTTCGGGGGGGGGATACGCAGTATTTT.

This clone was seen a single time. The chain carries TRBV5-1 and TRBJ2-7; D is perhaps TRBD1 (6 bases). The CDR3 runs 15 residues. The germline CDR1 and CDR2 sequences are SGHRS and YFSETQ. Deletions cut 5 bases from V and 1 base from J, with 16 bases between. CDR3 sequence reads: CASSFPPGQSYEQYF. The CDR3 coding sequence is TGCGCCAGCAGTTTTCCTCCTGGACAGTCCTACGAGCAGTACTTC.

This clone has only one observation. The chain carries TRBV30 and TRBJ1-4; 8 nucleotides line up with TRBD1. This CDR3 has 14 amino acids. Germline V lookup: CDR1 GTSNPN, CDR2 SVGIG (reference sequence). V shed 1 base and J 6 bases; nucleotides not matched to a gene: 4. The CDR3: CAWSGTGLYEKLFF. CDR3 nucleotides: TGTGCCTGGAGTGGGACAGGGCTTTATGAAAAACTGTTTTTT.

The DNA of the CDR3 is TGTGCCAGCAGTTCCCAACAGAGGGCCAACGTCCTGACTTTC. Translated: CASSSQQRANVLTF. The J gene is TRBJ2-6, the V gene TRBV28; the D is unclear. This CDR3 is built from 14 residues. Deletions cut 4 bases from V and 5 bases from J, with 9 bases between. CDR1 and CDR2 (germline): MDHEN, SYDVKM.

This chain connects TRBV20-1 to TRBJ1-3; no clear D gene. Trimming pared 7 bases from V and 8 bases from J, leaving 9 bases between. The CDR3 covers 10 residues. The germline CDR1 and CDR2 sequences are DFQATT and SNEGSKA (reference sequence). Written as DNA, the CDR3 is TGCAGTGTAAGGAGGGACACCATATATTTT. It is translated as CSVRRDTIYF.

The V call is TRBV7-3, the J call TRBJ2-5, with 8 bases fitting TRBD1. Germline CDR1 is SGHTA and CDR2 is FQGTGA. The trim removed 5 bases at V and 4 bases at J, leaving 6 bases unmatched. The CDR3 length is 14 residues. CDR3 amino acids: CASSPDRGSETQYF. CDR3 nucleotides: TGTGCCAGCAGCCCTGACAGGGGATCAGAGACCCAGTACTTC.

This clone was seen at least ten times. The rearrangement links TRBV5-1 to TRBJ2-2; TRBD2 matches 11 bases. Germline assignment: CDR1 SGHRS and CDR2 YFSETQ. V gave up 4 bases and J gave up 1 base; unmatched junction bases: 6. The CDR3 contains 17 residues. CDR3 region: CASSRTGTSGNTGELFF. Written as DNA, the CDR3 is TGCGCCAGCAGCAGAACCGGGACTAGCGGGAACACCGGGGAGCTGTTTTTT.

This chain connects TRBV6-2 or TRBV6-3 to TRBJ2-5; TRBD2 matches 11 bases. This CDR3 contains 14 residues. The ends lost 6 bases at V and 4 bases at J; junction bases unmatched: 4. In germline, CDR1 is MNHEY, CDR2 SVGEGT. CDR3 coding DNA: TGTGCCAGCAGGCCTAGCGGGGGGAGAGAGACCCAGTACTTC. Protein: CASRPSGGRETQYF.

J is TRBJ2-1 and V is TRBV19; 10 bases map to TRBD1. In germline, CDR1 is LNHDA, CDR2 SQIVND (reference sequence). With V trimmed by 4 bases and J by 9 bases, 6 bases remained unmatched. The CDR3 runs 14 residues. The CDR3 DNA sequence: TGTGCCAGTAGTACCGGACAGGGGGAGCCTGAGCAGTTCTTC. Its protein is CASSTGQGEPEQFF.

The chain is built from TRBV28 and TRBJ2-3; 7 nucleotides align to TRBD2. The CDR3 is made up of 16 amino acids. The germline V gene has CDR1 MDHEN and CDR2 SYDVKM. J gave up 2 bases and V 6 bases, and 11 bases lay outside the gene matches. The CDR3 region has the DNA TGTGCCAGCAGCCCCCAATCGGGGGGACTCACAGATACGCAGTATTTT. Residues: CASSPQSGGLTDTQYF.

This chain joins TRBV19 and TRBJ1-5; D remains ambiguous. The CDR3 contains 13 residues. The germline CDR1 and CDR2 sequences are LNHDA and SQIVND (reference sequence). Trimming removed 8 bases from V and 0 bases from J, with 8 bases in between. Written as DNA, the CDR3 is TGTGCCAGTGGCCGTTATAGCAATCAGCCCCAGCATTTT. It specifies CASGRYSNQPQHF.